These 21 T cell receptor beta chains were sequenced from one sample in a study of PD-1 blockade in classical Hodgkin lymphoma. Produced via immunoSEQ multiplex PCR; TCRdb's table is partial and in-frame only. The table has 60,000 to 75,000 clones, about 88% seen once. Every patient was affected by relapse after autologous stem cell transplantation, while exposure to brentuximab vedotin was not uniform. This specimen was peripheral blood mononuclear cells (PBMCs), taken at baseline. The receptors stem from a human donor with classical Hodgkin lymphoma.

The V gene is TRBV7-3, the J gene TRBJ2-3; perhaps TRBD2 as D (7 bases). V was pared by 5 bases and J by 2 bases, with 14 bases between. Germline lookup yields CDR1 SGHTA and CDR2 FQGTGA. CDR3 size: 15 residues. For the CDR3, the DNA is TGTGCCAGCAGCCCCCTGGGGGGGGCCACAGATACGCAGTATTTT. Protein product: CASSPLGGATDTQYF.

The chain has TRBV9 and TRBJ1-1; perhaps TRBD1 as D (5 bases). The CDR3 is 16 residues long. Germline lookup yields CDR1 SGDLS and CDR2 YYNGEE. V lost 2 bases and J lost 5, with 19 bases in between. The CDR3 nucleotides read TGTGCCAGCAGCGTTACCGGGACCCCTGGGAGAACTGAAGCTTTCTTT. Protein product: CASSVTGTPGRTEAFF.

This chain links TRBV18 with TRBJ1-2; weak D call: TRBD1 (5 bases). The CDR3 covers 14 residues. The germline V gene encodes CDR1 KGHSH and CDR2 LQKENI. The germline V and J ends were trimmed by 2 bases and 2 bases, with 9 bases remaining between them. CDR3 coding DNA: TGTGCCAGCTCACCAGGGGCTCTGAACTATGGCTACACCTTC. Protein: CASSPGALNYGYTF.

This clone was detected only once. This sequence joins TRBV6-1 and TRBJ1-1, with D hard to call. Trimming cost V 4 bases and J 1 base, with 10 bases left between them. The CDR3 length is 14 residues. In germline, CDR1 is MNHNS, CDR2 SASEGT. CDR3 sequence: CASSAGDRNTEAFF. The CDR3 bases are TGTGCCAGCAGTGCCGGTGACCGGAACACTGAAGCTTTCTTT.

The rearrangement uses TRBV27 and TRBJ2-3, with 8 bases fitting TRBD1. CDR1 MNHEY and CDR2 SMNVEV come from the germline V gene (reference sequence). Germline trimming cut 6 bases from V and 0 bases from J; bases unmatched to any gene: 2. The CDR3 has 14 amino acids. The CDR3 here is CASSRQGSTDTQYF. CDR3 in DNA: TGTGCCAGCAGCCGACAGGGGAGCACAGATACGCAGTATTTT.

The chain has TRBV7-9 and TRBJ2-3; a possible D gene is TRBD2 (7 bases). V was shortened by 7 bases and J by 3 bases, with 14 bases between the two germline ends. The CDR3 length is 14 residues. The germline CDR1 and CDR2 sequences are SEHNR and FQNEAQ (reference sequence). CDR3: CASTGGRLTDTQYF. In DNA form, the CDR3 reads TGTGCCAGCACCGGGGGGCGGTTGACAGATACGCAGTATTTT. The variable domain in full, with the rest retrieved from reference TRBV7-9 and TRBJ2-3, is DTGVSQNPRHKITKRGQNVTFRCDPISEHNRLYWYRQTLGQGPEFLTYFQNEAQLEKSRLLSDRFSAERPKGSFSTLEIQRTEQGDSAMYLCASTGGRLTDTQYFGPGTRLTVL.

This clone was seen a few times. This chain joins TRBV6-5 and TRBJ2-4; D may be TRBD1 (6 bases). CDR1 and CDR2 from the germline V gene are MNHEY and SVGAGI. This CDR3 spans 12 amino acids. Trimming left V 5 bases short and J 15 bases short, with 17 bases between. The CDR3 region is CASSRAGTRLYF. The CDR3 coding sequence is TGTGCCAGCAGTCGAGCCGGGACAAGGCTGTACTTC.

The CDR3 DNA reads TGTGCCAGCAGCTTGGCTGGGAGTCTTACCTACGAGCAGTACTTC. This translates into CASSLAGSLTYEQYF. The chain couples TRBV7-2 to TRBJ2-7; tentative D call: TRBD2 (5 bases). The CDR3 runs 15 residues. The V gene's germline CDR1 is SGHTA and CDR2 FQGNSA. V was clipped by 3 bases and J by 2 bases, with 14 bases between them.

The chain employs TRBV7-9 and TRBJ2-1, with TRBD2 matching 9 bases. Looked up from germline, CDR1 is SEHNR and CDR2 is FQNEAQ (reference sequence). Germline trimming cut 4 bases from V and 9 bases from J; bases unmatched to any gene: 7. The CDR3 runs to 14 residues. CDR3 residues: CASSSLAGMGEQFF. The CDR3 nucleotides read TGTGCCAGCAGCTCCCTAGCGGGAATGGGTGAGCAGTTCTTC.

This sequence joins TRBV20-1 and TRBJ1-1, with D unclear. The germline V gene encodes CDR1 DFQATT and CDR2 SNEGSKA (reference sequence). The CDR3 has 11 amino acids. Deletions cut 5 bases from V and 2 bases from J, with 6 bases between. DNA for the CDR3: TGCAGTGCTGACGGTAACACTGAAGCTTTCTTT. Residues: CSADGNTEAFF.

The chain links TRBV19 to TRBJ2-3, with TRBD2 identical over 11 bases. The germline V gene encodes CDR1 LNHDA and CDR2 SQIVND (reference sequence). CDR3 size: 15 residues. The V segment lost 3 bases and the J segment 4 bases; nucleotides outside the gene matches: 3. This CDR3 reads CASSILSGGADTQYF. CDR3 coding DNA: TGTGCCAGTAGTATCCTTAGCGGGGGGGCAGATACGCAGTATTTT.

The chain uses TRBV10-1 and TRBJ2-3; D not resolved. The CDR3 has 12 amino acids. With 4 bases removed from V and 10 bases from J, the gap between germline ends came to 12 bases. Per the germline V gene, CDR1 is WNHNN and CDR2 is SYGVQD (reference sequence). This chain's CDR3 is CASSGGVSPQYF. As DNA, the CDR3 is TGCGCCAGCAGTGGTGGGGTATCCCCGCAGTATTTT.

The chain has TRBV4-1 and TRBJ1-3; weak D call: TRBD1 (5 bases). Germline V gene data show CDR1 as MGHRA and CDR2 as YSYEKL. The germline V and J ends were trimmed by 0 bases and 8 bases, with 17 bases remaining between them. The CDR3 runs 16 residues. This chain's CDR3 is CASSQDKNSGGDTIYF. The CDR3 nucleotides are TGCGCCAGCAGCCAAGATAAGAACAGTGGGGGGGACACCATATATTTT.

The chain is built from TRBV7-2 and TRBJ1-1; D possibly corresponds to TRBD1 (6 bases). Trimming removed 0 bases at V and 6 bases at J, with 11 bases between. The CDR3 covers 14 residues. CDR1 is SGHTA and CDR2 is FQGNSA in the germline V gene. The CDR3 protein is CASSLARTESEAFF. CDR3 nucleotides: TGTGCCAGCAGCTTAGCGCGGACAGAGTCTGAAGCTTTCTTT. Full variable domain (outside the CDR3, taken from reference TRBV7-2 and TRBJ1-1): GAGVSQSPSNKVTEKGKDVELRCDPISGHTALYWYRQSLGQGLEFLIYFQGNSAPDKSGLPSDRFSAERTGGSVSTLTIQRTQQEDSAVYLCASSLARTESEAFFGQGTRLTVV.

This rearrangement joins TRBV7-3 to TRBJ2-5; TRBD2 agrees at 9 bases. Looked up from germline, CDR1 is SGHTA and CDR2 is FQGTGA. V lost 3 bases to trimming and J lost 1 base; unmatched junction nucleotides: 6. CDR3 size: 16 residues. This CDR3 is CASSLGWREGQETQYF. The CDR3 DNA follows: TGTGCCAGCAGCTTGGGGTGGCGGGAGGGCCAAGAGACCCAGTACTTC.

This chain links TRBV9 with TRBJ2-7; 7 bases line up with TRBD1. This CDR3 has 15 residues. The V segment lost 0 bases and the J segment 2 bases; nucleotides outside the gene matches: 5. The germline V gene encodes CDR1 SGDLS and CDR2 YYNGEE. The CDR3 spells CASSVGDRAAYEQYF. The CDR3 coding sequence is TGTGCCAGCAGCGTAGGTGACAGGGCCGCCTACGAGCAGTACTTC.

The V gene is TRBV28, the J gene TRBJ2-7; no firm D call. Germline CDR1 and CDR2: MDHEN and SYDVKM. Trimming took 2 bases from V and 6 from J, leaving 11 bases between them. The CDR3 has 13 residues. CDR3 DNA sequence: TGTGCCAGCAGTTTACACAGTGAAGCCGAGCAGTACTTC. This sequence encodes CASSLHSEAEQYF.

J is TRBJ2-1 and V is TRBV2; 9 bases are shared with TRBD1. CDR3 length: 17 amino acids. The V gene end was trimmed by 5 bases and the J gene end by 8 bases; junction bases not matched to a gene: 16. The germline gives CDR1 SNHLY, CDR2 FYNNEI. For the CDR3, the DNA is TGTGCCAGCAGTTCGACTGAAAACAGGGGGCGCAGAGATGAGCAGTTCTTC. This translates into CASSSTENRGRRDEQFF.

This clone has more than one count but fewer than ten. This chain connects TRBV16 to TRBJ1-5; perhaps TRBD1 as D (6 bases). Trimming shortened V by 4 bases and J by 0 bases, and 13 bases separated the two germline ends. The CDR3 length is 16 residues. Germline CDR1 reads KGHSY; CDR2 reads FQNENV. The CDR3 loop is CASSPDRRVSNQPQHF. In nucleotides, the CDR3 is TGTGCCAGCAGCCCGGACAGAAGGGTTAGCAATCAGCCCCAGCATTTT.

The V gene is TRBV6-1, the J gene TRBJ1-5; no clear D gene. Between the trimmed V and J ends, which lost 3 bases and 7 bases, there was a span of 7 bases. Germline lookup yields CDR1 MNHNS and CDR2 SASEGT. The CDR3 length is 12 residues. DNA of the CDR3: TGTGCCAGCAGTGATTTCGGGCAGCCCCAGCATTTT. As protein: CASSDFGQPQHF.

The chain links TRBV7-2 to TRBJ2-5, with TRBD1 identical over 7 bases. The V gene's germline CDR1 is SGHTA and CDR2 FQGNSA. This CDR3 has 13 amino acids. The trim removed 5 bases at V and 3 bases at J, leaving 3 bases unmatched. CDR3 amino acids: CASSRDREETQYF. CDR3 nucleotide sequence: TGTGCCAGCAGCCGAGACAGGGAAGAGACCCAGTACTTC.